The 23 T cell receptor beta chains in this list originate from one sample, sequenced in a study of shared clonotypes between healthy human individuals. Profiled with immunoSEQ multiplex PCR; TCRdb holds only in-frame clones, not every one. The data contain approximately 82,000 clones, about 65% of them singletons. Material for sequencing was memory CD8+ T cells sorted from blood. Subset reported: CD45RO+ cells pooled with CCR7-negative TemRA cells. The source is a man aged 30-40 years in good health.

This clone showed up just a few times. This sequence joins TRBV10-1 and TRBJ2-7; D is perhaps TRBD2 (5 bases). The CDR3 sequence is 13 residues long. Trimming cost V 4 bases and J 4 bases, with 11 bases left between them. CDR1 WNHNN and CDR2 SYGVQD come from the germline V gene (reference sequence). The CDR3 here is CASSAGISYEQYF. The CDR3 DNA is TGCGCCAGCAGTGCCGGGATTTCATACGAGCAGTACTTC.

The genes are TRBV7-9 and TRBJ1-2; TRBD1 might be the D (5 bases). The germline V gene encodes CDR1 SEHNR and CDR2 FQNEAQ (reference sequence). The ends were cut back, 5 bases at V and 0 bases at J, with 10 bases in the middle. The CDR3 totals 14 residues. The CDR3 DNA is TGTGCCAGCAGCCCTCCGGGGGCTAACTATGGCTACACCTTC. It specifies CASSPPGANYGYTF.

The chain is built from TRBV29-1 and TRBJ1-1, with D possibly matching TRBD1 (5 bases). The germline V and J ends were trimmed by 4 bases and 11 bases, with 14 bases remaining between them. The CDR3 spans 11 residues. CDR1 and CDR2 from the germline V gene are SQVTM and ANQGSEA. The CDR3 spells CSVGGREDAFF. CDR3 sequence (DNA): TGCAGCGTTGGTGGCAGGGAAGACGCTTTCTTT.

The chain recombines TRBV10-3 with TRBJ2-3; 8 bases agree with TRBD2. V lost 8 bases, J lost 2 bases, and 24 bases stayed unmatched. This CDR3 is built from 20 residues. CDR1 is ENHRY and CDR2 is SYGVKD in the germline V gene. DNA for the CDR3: TGTGCCATCCTTTCACGGCAAACTAGCGGCTACGGGGGGGACACAGATACGCAGTATTTT. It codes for CAILSRQTSGYGGDTDTQYF.

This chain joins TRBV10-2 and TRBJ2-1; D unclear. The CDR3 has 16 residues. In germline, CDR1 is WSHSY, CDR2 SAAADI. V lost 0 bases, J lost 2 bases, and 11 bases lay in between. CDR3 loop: CASSESVNSAYNEQFF. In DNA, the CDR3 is TGCGCCAGCAGTGAGTCGGTGAATTCCGCCTACAATGAGCAGTTCTTC.

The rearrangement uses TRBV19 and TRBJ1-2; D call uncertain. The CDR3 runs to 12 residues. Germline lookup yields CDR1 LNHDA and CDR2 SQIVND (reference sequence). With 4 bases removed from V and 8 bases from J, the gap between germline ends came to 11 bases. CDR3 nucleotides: TGTGCCAGTAGTAGGAGGGAGTGGGGCTACACCTTC. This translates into CASSRREWGYTF.

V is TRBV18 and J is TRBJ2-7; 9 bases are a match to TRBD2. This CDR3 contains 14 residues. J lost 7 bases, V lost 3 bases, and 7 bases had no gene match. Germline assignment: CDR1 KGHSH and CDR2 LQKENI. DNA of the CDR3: TGTGCCAGCTCACCCCTGGCGGGAGGGCGAGAGCAGTACTTC. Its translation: CASSPLAGGREQYF.

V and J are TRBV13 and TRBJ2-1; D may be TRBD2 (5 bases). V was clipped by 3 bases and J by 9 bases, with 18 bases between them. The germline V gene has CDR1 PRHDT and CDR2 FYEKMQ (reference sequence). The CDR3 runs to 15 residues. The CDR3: CASSFRTGRFGEQFF. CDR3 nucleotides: TGTGCCAGCAGCTTTAGGACTGGCCGATTTGGTGAGCAGTTCTTC.

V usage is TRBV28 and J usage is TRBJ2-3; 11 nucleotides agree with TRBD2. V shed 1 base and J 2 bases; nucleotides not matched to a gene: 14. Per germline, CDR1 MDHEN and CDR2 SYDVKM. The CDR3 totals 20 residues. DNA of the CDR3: TGTGCCAGCAGTTTATTTTACACTAGCGGGAGCGGGGGTAACACAGATACGCAGTATTTT. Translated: CASSLFYTSGSGGNTDTQYF.

The CDR3 sequence is CASSESSGRADEQFF. The DNA for the CDR3 is TGTGCCAGCAGTGAAAGTAGCGGGAGGGCCGATGAGCAGTTCTTC. V is TRBV6-1 and J is TRBJ2-1; 11 bases map to TRBD2. V shed 2 bases, J shed 8 bases, and the junction held 5 bases outside the gene matches. Germline CDR1 and CDR2: MNHNS and SASEGT. The CDR3 loop spans 15 amino acids.

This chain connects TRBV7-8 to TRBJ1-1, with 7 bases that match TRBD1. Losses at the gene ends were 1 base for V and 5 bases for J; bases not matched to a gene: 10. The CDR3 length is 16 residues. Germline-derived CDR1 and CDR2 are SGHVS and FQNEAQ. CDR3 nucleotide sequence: TGTGCCAGCAGCTTAGTGTTGACAGGGAAGGAAACTGAAGCTTTCTTT. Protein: CASSLVLTGKETEAFF. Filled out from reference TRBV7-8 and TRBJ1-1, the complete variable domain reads GAGVSQSPRYKVAKRGQDVALRCDPISGHVSLFWYQQALGQGPEFLTYFQNEAQLDKSGLPSDRFFAERPEGSVSTLKIQRTQQEDSAVYLCASSLVLTGKETEAFFGQGTRLTVV.

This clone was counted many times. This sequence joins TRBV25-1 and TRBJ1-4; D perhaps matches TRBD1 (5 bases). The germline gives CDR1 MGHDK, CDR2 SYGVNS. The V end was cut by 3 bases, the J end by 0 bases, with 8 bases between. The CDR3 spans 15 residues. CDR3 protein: CASSDGGSTNEKLFF. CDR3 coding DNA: TGTGCCAGCAGTGACGGGGGTTCAACTAATGAAAAACTGTTTTTT.

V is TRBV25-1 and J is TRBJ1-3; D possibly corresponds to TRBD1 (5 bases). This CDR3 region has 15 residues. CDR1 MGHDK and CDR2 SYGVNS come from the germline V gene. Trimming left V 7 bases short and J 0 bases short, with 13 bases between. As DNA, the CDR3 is TGTGCCAGCACGACGGGGGGGGACTCTGGAAACACCATATATTTT. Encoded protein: CASTTGGDSGNTIYF.

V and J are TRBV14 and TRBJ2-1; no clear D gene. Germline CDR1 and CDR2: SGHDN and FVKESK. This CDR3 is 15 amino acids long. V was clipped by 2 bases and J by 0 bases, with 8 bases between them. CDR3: CASSQTVGSYNEQFF. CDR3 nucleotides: TGTGCCAGCAGCCAAACGGTAGGCTCCTACAATGAGCAGTTCTTC.

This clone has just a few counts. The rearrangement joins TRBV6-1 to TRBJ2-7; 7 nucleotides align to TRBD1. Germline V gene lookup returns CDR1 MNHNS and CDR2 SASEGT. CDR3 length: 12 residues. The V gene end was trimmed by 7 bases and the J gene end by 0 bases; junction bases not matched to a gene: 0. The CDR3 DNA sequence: TGTGCCAGCAAGGGGGCCTCCTACGAGCAGTACTTC. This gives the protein CASKGASYEQYF.

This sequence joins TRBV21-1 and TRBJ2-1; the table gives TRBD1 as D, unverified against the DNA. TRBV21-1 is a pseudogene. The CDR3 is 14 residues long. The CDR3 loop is CASTRDRGYNEQFF. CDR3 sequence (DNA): TGTGCCAGCACCAGGGACAGGGGATACAATGAGCAGTTCTTC.

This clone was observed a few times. The CDR3 protein is CASSLGASGSLDTQYF. DNA of the CDR3: TGTGCCAGCAGTTTAGGGGCTAGCGGGAGCTTGGATACGCAGTATTTT. This sequence joins TRBV27 and TRBJ2-3, with 10 bases lining up with TRBD2. V was pared by 2 bases and J by 6 bases, with 8 bases of the junction left unmatched. CDR3 size: 16 residues. Germline V gene lookup returns CDR1 MNHEY and CDR2 SMNVEV (reference sequence).

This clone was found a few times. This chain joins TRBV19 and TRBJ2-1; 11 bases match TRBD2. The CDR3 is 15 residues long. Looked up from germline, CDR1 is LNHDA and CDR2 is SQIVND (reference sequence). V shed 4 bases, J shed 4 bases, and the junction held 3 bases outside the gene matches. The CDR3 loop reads CASSKIAGGYNEQFF. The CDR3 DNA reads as TGTGCCAGTAGTAAGATAGCGGGAGGGTACAATGAGCAGTTCTTC.

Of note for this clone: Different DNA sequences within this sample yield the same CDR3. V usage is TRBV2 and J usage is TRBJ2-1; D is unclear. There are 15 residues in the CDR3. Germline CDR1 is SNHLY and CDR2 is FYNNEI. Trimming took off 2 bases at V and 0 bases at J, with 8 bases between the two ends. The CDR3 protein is CASSEQRDSYNEQFF. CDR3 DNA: TGTGCCAGCAGTGAACAGCGAGACTCCTACAATGAGCAGTTCTTC.

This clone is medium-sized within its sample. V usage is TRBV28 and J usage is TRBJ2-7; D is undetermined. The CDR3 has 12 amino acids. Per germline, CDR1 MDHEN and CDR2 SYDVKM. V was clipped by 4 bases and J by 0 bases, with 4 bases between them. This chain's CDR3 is CASSSNSYEQYF. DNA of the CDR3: TGTGCCAGCAGTTCTAACTCCTACGAGCAGTACTTC.

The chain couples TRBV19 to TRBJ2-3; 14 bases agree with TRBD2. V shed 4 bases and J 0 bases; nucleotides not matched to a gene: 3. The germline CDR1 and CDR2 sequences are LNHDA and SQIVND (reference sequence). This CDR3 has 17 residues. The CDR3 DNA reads TGTGCCAGTAGTAGCGGGACTAGCGGGAGTAGCACAGATACGCAGTATTTT. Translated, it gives CASSSGTSGSSTDTQYF. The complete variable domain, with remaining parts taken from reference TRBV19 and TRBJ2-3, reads DGGITQSPKYLFRKEGQNVTLSCEQNLNHDAMYWYRQDPGQGLRLIYYSQIVNDFQKGDIAEGYSVSREKKESFPLTVTSAQKNPTAFYLCASSSGTSGSSTDTQYFGPGTRLTVL.

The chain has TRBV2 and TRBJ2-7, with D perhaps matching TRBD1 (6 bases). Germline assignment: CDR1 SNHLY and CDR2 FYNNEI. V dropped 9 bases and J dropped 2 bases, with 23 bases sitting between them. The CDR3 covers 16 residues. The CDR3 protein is CASSGLNRATAYEQYF. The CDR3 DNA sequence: TGTGCCAGTTCCGGGTTAAACAGGGCGACGGCCTACGAGCAGTACTTC. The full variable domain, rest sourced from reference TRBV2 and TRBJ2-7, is EPEVTQTPSHQVTQMGQEVILRCVPISNHLYFYWYRQILGQKVEFLVSFYNNEISEKSEIFDDQFSVERPDGSNFTLKIRSTKLEDSAMYFCASSGLNRATAYEQYFGPGTRLTVT.

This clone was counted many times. The CDR3 DNA reads as TGCGCCAGCAGCCAAGATACGGGGTCCGGGGCTAAAAACATTCAGTACTTC. The encoded protein is CASSQDTGSGAKNIQYF. The chain has TRBV4-3 and TRBJ2-4; D is perhaps TRBD1 or TRBD2 (5 bases each). Trimming took 0 bases from V and 4 from J, leaving 16 bases between them. The CDR3 runs to 17 residues. The V gene's germline CDR1 is LGHNA and CDR2 YSLEER.